This TCR beta chain was identified during a study of T cell repertoires in cytomegalovirus infection. As for the study in general: HLA-B-restricted CMV epitopes that are well studied, plus recently identified HLA-C-restricted ones, were used by the study. Matching HLA type and CMV infection were both indicated by public TCR beta signatures. General study findings and limits: Based on cumulative public TCR beta family frequency, carriers of CMV plus the relevant HLA were identified. CMV-specific TCR beta clonotypes restricted by HLA-C were the ones dominating the ex vivo response.

As concerns this clonotype: Its antigen is currently unknown.

MiXCR, run by TCRdb on the reads, gives a single entry per CDR3 protein. This table has 100,000 to 120,000 distinct CDR3 sequences, around 30% appearing once. Per germline, CDR1 MNHNY and CDR2 SVGAGI (reference sequence). CDR3 length: 16 residues. Trimming shortened V by 8 bases and J by 5 bases, and 21 bases separated the two germline ends. The chain combines TRBV6-6 with TRBJ1-4; TRBD1 might be the D (5 bases). The clonotype comes from a human donor in good health (CMV status not recorded). Some clones in this sample may be carry-over from other donors' samples. The specimen comprised CD8+ T cells from cultured PBMCs, sampled from culture after CMV antigen stimulation. As DNA, the CDR3 is TGTGCCAGCCTCTGGAATCTAGGGACGGAGAATGAAAAACTGTTTTTT. Amino acids: CASLWNLGTENEKLFF.